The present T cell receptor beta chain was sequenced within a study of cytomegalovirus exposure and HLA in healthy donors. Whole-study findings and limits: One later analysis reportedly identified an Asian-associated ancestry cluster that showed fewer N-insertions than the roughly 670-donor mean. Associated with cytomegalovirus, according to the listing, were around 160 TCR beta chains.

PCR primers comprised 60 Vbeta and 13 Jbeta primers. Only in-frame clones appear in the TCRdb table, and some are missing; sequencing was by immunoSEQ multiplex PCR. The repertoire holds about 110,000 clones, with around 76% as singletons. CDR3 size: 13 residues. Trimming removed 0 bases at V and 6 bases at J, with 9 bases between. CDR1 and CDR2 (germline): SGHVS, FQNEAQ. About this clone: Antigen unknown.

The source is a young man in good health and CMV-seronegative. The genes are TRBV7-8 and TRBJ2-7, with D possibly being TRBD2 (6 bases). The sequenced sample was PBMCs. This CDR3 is CASSLAVGGEQYF. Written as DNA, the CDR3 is TGTGCCAGCAGCTTAGCGGTGGGGGGCGAGCAGTACTTC.